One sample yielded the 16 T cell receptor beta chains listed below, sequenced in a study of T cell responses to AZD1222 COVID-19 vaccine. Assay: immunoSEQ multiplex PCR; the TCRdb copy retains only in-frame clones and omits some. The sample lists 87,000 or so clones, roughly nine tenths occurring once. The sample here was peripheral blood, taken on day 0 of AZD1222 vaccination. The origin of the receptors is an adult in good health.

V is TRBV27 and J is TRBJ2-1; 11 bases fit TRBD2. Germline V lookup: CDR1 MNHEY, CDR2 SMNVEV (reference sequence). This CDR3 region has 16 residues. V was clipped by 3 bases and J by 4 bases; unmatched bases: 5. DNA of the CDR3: TGTGCCAGCAGTTTCTCTAGCGGGGGGTCGTACAATGAGCAGTTCTTC. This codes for CASSFSSGGSYNEQFF.

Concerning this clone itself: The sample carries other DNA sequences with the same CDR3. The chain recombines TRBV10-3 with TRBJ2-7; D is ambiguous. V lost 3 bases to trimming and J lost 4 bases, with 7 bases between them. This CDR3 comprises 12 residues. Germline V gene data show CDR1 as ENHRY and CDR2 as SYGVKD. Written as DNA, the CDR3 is TGTGCCATCAGTGATCCAAATTACGAGCAGTACTTC. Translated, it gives CAISDPNYEQYF.

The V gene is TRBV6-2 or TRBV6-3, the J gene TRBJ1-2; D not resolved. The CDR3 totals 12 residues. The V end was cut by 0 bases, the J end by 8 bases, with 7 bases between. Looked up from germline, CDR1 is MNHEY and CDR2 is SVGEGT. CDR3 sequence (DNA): TGTGCCAGCAGTTACTCGATCATAGGCTACACCTTC. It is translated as CASSYSIIGYTF.

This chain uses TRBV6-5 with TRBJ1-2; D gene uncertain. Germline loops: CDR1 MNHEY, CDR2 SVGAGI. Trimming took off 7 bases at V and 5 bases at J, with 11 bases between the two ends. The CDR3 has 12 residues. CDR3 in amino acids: CASKAWSYGYTF. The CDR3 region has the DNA TGTGCCAGCAAGGCGTGGTCGTATGGCTACACCTTC.

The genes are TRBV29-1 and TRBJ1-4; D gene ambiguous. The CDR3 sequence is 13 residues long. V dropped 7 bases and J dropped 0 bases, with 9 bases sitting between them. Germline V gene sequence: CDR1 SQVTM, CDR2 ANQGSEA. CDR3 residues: CSAVGATNEKLFF. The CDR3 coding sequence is TGCAGCGCCGTGGGCGCAACTAATGAAAAACTGTTTTTT.

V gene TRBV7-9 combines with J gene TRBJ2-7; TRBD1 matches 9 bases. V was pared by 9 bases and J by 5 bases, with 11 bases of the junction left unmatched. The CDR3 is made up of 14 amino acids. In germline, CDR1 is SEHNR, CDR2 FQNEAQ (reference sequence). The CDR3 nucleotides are TGTGCCAGTACTTTTGCGGGACAGGGTAACGAGCAGTACTTC. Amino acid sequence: CASTFAGQGNEQYF.

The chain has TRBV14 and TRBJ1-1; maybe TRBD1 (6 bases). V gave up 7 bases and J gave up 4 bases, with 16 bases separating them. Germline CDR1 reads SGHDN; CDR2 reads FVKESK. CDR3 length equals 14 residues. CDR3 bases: TGTGCCAGCACCCCAACAGGGAGGGGCACTGAAGCTTTCTTT. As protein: CASTPTGRGTEAFF.

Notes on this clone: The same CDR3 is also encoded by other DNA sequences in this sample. DNA for the CDR3: TGTGCCAGCAGCCGCCAGAGCTCCTACAATGAGCAGTTCTTC. Residues: CASSRQSSYNEQFF. The chain employs TRBV6-5 and TRBJ2-1; D is unresolved. Per the germline V gene, CDR1 is MNHEY and CDR2 is SVGAGI. This CDR3 contains 14 residues. Trimming took off 6 bases at V and 0 bases at J, with 9 bases between the two ends.

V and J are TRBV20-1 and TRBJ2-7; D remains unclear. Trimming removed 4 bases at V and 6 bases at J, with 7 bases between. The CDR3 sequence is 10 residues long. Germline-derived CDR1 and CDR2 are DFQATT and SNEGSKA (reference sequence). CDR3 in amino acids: CSAIRSEQYF. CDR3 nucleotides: TGCAGTGCTATACGCAGCGAGCAGTACTTC.

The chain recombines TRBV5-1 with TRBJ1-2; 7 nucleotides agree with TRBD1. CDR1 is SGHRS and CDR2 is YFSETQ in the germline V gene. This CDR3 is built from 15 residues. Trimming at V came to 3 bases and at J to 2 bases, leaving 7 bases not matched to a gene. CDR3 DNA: TGCGCCAGCAGCTACCAGGGGGTTGGCAACTATGGCTACACCTTC. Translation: CASSYQGVGNYGYTF.

The CDR3 nucleotides are TGTGCCAGCAGCCCGCCCAGGGAAACTAATGAAAAACTGTTTTTT. It encodes CASSPPRETNEKLFF. V and J are TRBV7-9 and TRBJ1-4; D is possibly TRBD1 (5 bases). Germline CDR1 and CDR2: SEHNR and FQNEAQ (reference sequence). CDR3 length equals 15 residues. The V and J ends lost 5 bases and 1 base respectively, with 11 bases between them. Full variable domain (outside the CDR3, taken from reference TRBV7-9 and TRBJ1-4): DTGVSQNPRHKITKRGQNVTFRCDPISEHNRLYWYRQTLGQGPEFLTYFQNEAQLEKSRLLSDRFSAERPKGSFSTLEIQRTEQGDSAMYLCASSPPRETNEKLFFGSGTQLSVL.

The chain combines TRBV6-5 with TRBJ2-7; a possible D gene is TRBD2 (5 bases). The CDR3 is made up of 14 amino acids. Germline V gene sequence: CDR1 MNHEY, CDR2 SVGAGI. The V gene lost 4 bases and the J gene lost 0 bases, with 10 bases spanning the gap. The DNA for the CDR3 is TGTGCCAGCAGTTTAACGGGATCCTCCTACGAGCAGTACTTC. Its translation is CASSLTGSSYEQYF.

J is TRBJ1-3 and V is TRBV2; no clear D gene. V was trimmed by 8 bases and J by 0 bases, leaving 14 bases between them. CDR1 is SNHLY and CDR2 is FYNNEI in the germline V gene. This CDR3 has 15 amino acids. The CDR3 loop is CASDPTGSSGNTIYF. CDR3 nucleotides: TGTGCCAGCGACCCCACGGGTTCCTCTGGAAACACCATATATTTT. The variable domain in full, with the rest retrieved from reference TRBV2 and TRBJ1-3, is EPEVTQTPSHQVTQMGQEVILRCVPISNHLYFYWYRQILGQKVEFLVSFYNNEISEKSEIFDDQFSVERPDGSNFTLKIRSTKLEDSAMYFCASDPTGSSGNTIYFGEGSWLTVV.

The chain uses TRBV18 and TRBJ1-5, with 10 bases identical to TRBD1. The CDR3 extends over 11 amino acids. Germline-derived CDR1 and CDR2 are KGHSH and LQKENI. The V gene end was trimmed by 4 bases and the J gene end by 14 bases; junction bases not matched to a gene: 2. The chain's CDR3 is CASSRGQGKHF. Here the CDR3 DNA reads TGTGCCAGCTCACGGGGACAGGGGAAGCATTTT. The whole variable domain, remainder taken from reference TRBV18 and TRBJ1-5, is NAGVMQNPRHLVRRRGQEARLRCSPMKGHSHVYWYRQLPEEGLKFMVYLQKENIIDESGMPKERFSAEFPKEGPSILRIQQVVRGDSAAYFCASSRGQGKHFGDGTRLSIL.

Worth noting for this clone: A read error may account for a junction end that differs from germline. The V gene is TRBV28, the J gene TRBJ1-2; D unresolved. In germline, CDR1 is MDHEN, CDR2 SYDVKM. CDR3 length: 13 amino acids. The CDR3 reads CASSPLGNHGYTF. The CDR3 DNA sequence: TGTGCCAGCAGTCCCCTGGGTAACCATGGCTACACCTTC.

The CDR3 nucleotides read TGTGCCAGCGGAACAGGGGTCGACGAGCAGTACTTC. Its translation is CASGTGVDEQYF. The chain recombines TRBV5-8 with TRBJ2-7, with TRBD1 matching over 7 bases. V lost 7 bases and J lost 5; bases outside the gene matches: 6. Germline loops: CDR1 SGHTS, CDR2 YDEGEE. The CDR3 is 12 residues long.